This T cell receptor (beta chain) is drawn from a study of blood T cell repertoires in COVID-19. How the authors handled the data: Reference gene primer amplification gave nucleated cell count estimates. Sequencing was performed with immunoSEQ multiplex PCR; in TCRdb, only in-frame clones are kept and a portion is missing. V and J calls and clone size follow that table, whereas D and trimming were derived from the DNA. The sample records roughly 130,000 clones, 65% to 85% being singletons. There are 15 residues in the CDR3. Looked up from germline, CDR1 is MDHEN and CDR2 is SYDVKM. The V and J ends lost 3 bases and 0 bases respectively, with 11 bases between them. This clone was picked up a small number of times.

Sequencing was performed on peripheral blood. The V and J genes are TRBV28 and TRBJ1-1; maybe TRBD1 (5 bases). This TCR was recovered from a man aged 70 or older with acute or convalescent COVID-19. The CDR3 DNA reads as TGTGCCAGCAGTTTGGCAGGGAAGATGAACACTGAAGCTTTCTTT. Amino acid sequence: CASSLAGKMNTEAFF.